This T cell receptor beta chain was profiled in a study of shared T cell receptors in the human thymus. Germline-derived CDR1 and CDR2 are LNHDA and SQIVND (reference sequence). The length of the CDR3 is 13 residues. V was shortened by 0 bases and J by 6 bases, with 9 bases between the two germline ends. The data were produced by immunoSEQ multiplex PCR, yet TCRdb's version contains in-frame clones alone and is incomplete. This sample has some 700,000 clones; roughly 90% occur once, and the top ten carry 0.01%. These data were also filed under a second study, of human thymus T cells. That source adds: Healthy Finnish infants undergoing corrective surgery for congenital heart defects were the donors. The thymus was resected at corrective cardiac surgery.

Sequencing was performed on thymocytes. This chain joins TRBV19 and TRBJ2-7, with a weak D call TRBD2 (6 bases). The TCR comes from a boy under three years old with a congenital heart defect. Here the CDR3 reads CASSIDLSGEQYF. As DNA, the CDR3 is TGTGCCAGTAGTATAGACCTTAGCGGCGAGCAGTACTTC.